The 30 T cell receptor beta chains in this list originate from one sample, sequenced in a study of T cell responses to AZD1222 COVID-19 vaccine. The repertoire was sequenced with immunoSEQ multiplex PCR; TCRdb's copy has only in-frame clones and lacks some. The sample includes some 93,000 clones, 85% to 90% of them seen just once. Sequenced material: peripheral blood, taken 28 days after the second AZD1222 dose. All receptors derive from an adult who received the AZD1222 COVID-19 vaccine.

The chain employs TRBV9 and TRBJ2-3, with 7 bases lining up with TRBD2. CDR1 is SGDLS, CDR2 YYNGEE, per germline. This CDR3 has 14 residues. Trimming removed 6 bases from V and 4 bases from J; junction bases left unmatched: 8. In DNA form, the CDR3 reads TGTGCCAGCAACGCCCTGGGAGGGGCAGATACGCAGTATTTT. It codes for CASNALGGADTQYF.

This chain uses TRBV6-4 with TRBJ2-3; 11 nucleotides agree with TRBD2. The length of the CDR3 is 16 residues. Looked up from germline, CDR1 is MRHNA and CDR2 is SNTAGT. The V and J ends lost 6 bases and 6 bases, in that order; junction bases with no gene match: 11. CDR3 DNA sequence: TGTGCCAGCAGCGCGGGAACTAGCGGGGGTACGGATACGCAGTATTTT. Translating it yields CASSAGTSGGTDTQYF.

The chain couples TRBV24-1 to TRBJ2-1; D remains ambiguous. In germline, CDR1 is KGHDR, CDR2 SFDVKD. V was pared by 5 bases and J by 6 bases, with 16 bases between. The CDR3 is 15 residues long. CDR3 protein: CATSGQATIGNEQFF. The DNA for the CDR3 is TGTGCCACCAGTGGTCAAGCAACCATCGGCAATGAGCAGTTCTTC.

With regard to this clone: Other nucleotide sequences in the sample specify the same CDR3. The rearrangement links TRBV28 to TRBJ2-5, with D unresolved. Trimming left V 3 bases short and J 4 bases short, with 3 bases between. In germline, CDR1 is MDHEN, CDR2 SYDVKM. This CDR3 has 11 amino acids. CDR3 loop: CASSLGETQYF. DNA of the CDR3: TGTGCCAGCAGTTTGGGAGAGACCCAGTACTTC.

The genes are TRBV27 and TRBJ2-7; 11 positions agree with TRBD2. CDR3 length: 14 amino acids. Germline V gene lookup returns CDR1 MNHEY and CDR2 SMNVEV (reference sequence). V lost 3 bases, J lost 11 bases, and 9 bases stayed unmatched. CDR3 sequence: CASSLTSGASDKYF. CDR3 in DNA: TGTGCCAGCAGTTTGACTAGCGGGGCCTCTGATAAGTACTTC.

This sequence joins TRBV25-1 and TRBJ2-6, with D possibly being TRBD2 (5 bases). V was clipped by 1 base and J by 4 bases, with 11 bases between them. This CDR3 spans 16 amino acids. CDR1 and CDR2 from the germline V gene are MGHDK and SYGVNS. The CDR3 DNA sequence: TGTGCCAGCAGTGAATCTGGGAGTGACGGGGCCAACGTCCTGACTTTC. The encoded protein is CASSESGSDGANVLTF.

This sequence joins TRBV11-2 and TRBJ2-5, with 9 bases matching TRBD2. Per germline, CDR1 SGHAT and CDR2 FQNNGV. CDR3 size: 15 residues. The junction had 5 bases not matched to a gene; V was cut back by 1 base and J by 5 bases. The CDR3 loop is CASSLGAGGRETQYF. DNA for the CDR3: TGTGCCAGCAGCTTAGGTGCGGGGGGGCGTGAGACCCAGTACTTC. The full variable domain, rest sourced from reference TRBV11-2 and TRBJ2-5, is EAGVAQSPRYKIIEKRQSVAFWCNPISGHATLYWYQQILGQGPKLLIQFQNNGVVDDSQLPKDRFSAERLKGVDSTLKIQPAKLEDSAVYLCASSLGAGGRETQYFGPGTRLLVL.

The chain couples TRBV19 to TRBJ2-1; tentative D call: TRBD2 (6 bases). The V gene's germline CDR1 is LNHDA and CDR2 SQIVND (reference sequence). The V end was cut by 7 bases, the J end by 6 bases, with 19 bases between. This CDR3 spans 15 amino acids. The CDR3 loop is CASKVRETVANEQFF. The CDR3 nucleotides are TGTGCCAGTAAGGTACGGGAGACCGTCGCCAATGAGCAGTTCTTC.

This clone was detected a few times. This sequence joins TRBV3-1 (or the pseudogene TRBV3-2) and TRBJ2-4; D perhaps matches TRBD2 (6 bases). With 3 bases removed from V and 9 bases from J, the gap between germline ends came to 18 bases. Germline assignment: CDR1 LGHDT and CDR2 YNNKEL (reference sequence). The CDR3 consists of 15 residues. The CDR3 sequence is CASSHPREPEGIQYF. The CDR3, as DNA: TGTGCCAGCAGCCACCCCAGGGAACCGGAGGGCATTCAGTACTTC.

J is TRBJ2-7 and V is TRBV19; no definite D call. The V gene's germline CDR1 is LNHDA and CDR2 SQIVND (reference sequence). Deletions cut 4 bases from V and 7 bases from J, with 8 bases between. The CDR3 loop spans 11 amino acids. The CDR3 DNA follows: TGTGCCAGTAGTACCAGTAAGGAGCAGTACTTC. Amino acids: CASSTSKEQYF.

The V call is TRBV5-4, the J call TRBJ2-3; D gene uncertain. The V gene lost 4 bases and the J gene lost 0 bases, with 15 bases spanning the gap. The germline gives CDR1 SGHNT, CDR2 YYREEE (reference sequence). The CDR3 is 16 amino acids. This CDR3 reads CASSPGKAESTDTQYF. For the CDR3, the DNA is TGTGCCAGCAGCCCTGGAAAGGCAGAAAGCACAGATACGCAGTATTTT.

This clone has at least ten counts. V gene TRBV5-6 combines with J gene TRBJ2-1, with D perhaps matching TRBD1 (6 bases). The V gene lost 1 base and the J gene lost 6 bases, with 11 bases spanning the gap. The CDR3 is 14 amino acids. Germline loops: CDR1 SGHDT, CDR2 YYEEEE. The CDR3 is CASSLPGETNEQFF. In DNA form, the CDR3 reads TGTGCCAGCAGCTTGCCAGGGGAGACCAATGAGCAGTTCTTC.

The chain combines TRBV11-3 with TRBJ1-2; TRBD1 is a possible D gene (6 bases). Per the germline V gene, CDR1 is SGHNT and CDR2 is YENEEA. Trimming stripped 5 bases from V and 0 bases from J, with 13 bases between. The CDR3 sequence is 15 residues long. CDR3 DNA: TGTGCCAGCAGCCCCGAACAGGGTTCTAACTATGGCTACACCTTC. This translates into CASSPEQGSNYGYTF.

V usage is TRBV25-1 and J usage is TRBJ1-6; 9 bases agree with TRBD1. V shed 4 bases, J shed 10 bases, and the junction held 8 bases outside the gene matches. Germline loops: CDR1 MGHDK, CDR2 SYGVNS. The CDR3 has 15 residues. CDR3 nucleotides: TGTGCCAGCAGTGTTACAGGGGGCGCTGGGTCACCCCTCCACTTT. Its protein product is CASSVTGGAGSPLHF.

CDR3 nucleotide sequence: TGTGCCAGTAGTATAGATCTCGAACGGGGTGAAGCTTTCTTT. It encodes CASSIDLERGEAFF. The genes are TRBV19 and TRBJ1-1; unclear D gene. CDR3 size: 14 residues. Germline assignment: CDR1 LNHDA and CDR2 SQIVND (reference sequence). V was pared by 0 bases and J by 7 bases, with 12 bases between.

The table lists this clone with a few counts. V gene TRBV6-2 or TRBV6-3 combines with J gene TRBJ1-1, with 10 positions matching TRBD1. The CDR3 length is 15 residues. The V and J ends lost 4 bases and 4 bases, in that order; junction bases with no gene match: 6. From germline, CDR1 is MNHEY and CDR2 SVGEGT. The CDR3 bases are TGTGCCAGCAGTTTGACCGGGACAGGGGCCACTGAAGCTTTCTTT. Translated: CASSLTGTGATEAFF.

V gene TRBV5-1 combines with J gene TRBJ2-7; the match to TRBD2 covers 9 bases. Trimming cost V 3 bases and J 1 base; bases outside gene matches: 8. The CDR3 is made up of 16 amino acids. Germline V lookup: CDR1 SGHRS, CDR2 YFSETQ. DNA of the CDR3: TGCGCCAGCAGCTCGGCCTTAGCGGGAGTGTCCTACGAGCAGTACTTC. Protein product: CASSSALAGVSYEQYF.

The CDR3 loop is CASSEQGENTEAFF. DNA of the CDR3: TGTGCCAGCAGTGAGCAGGGGGAGAACACTGAAGCTTTCTTT. V usage is TRBV6-1 and J usage is TRBJ1-1; TRBD1 matches 7 bases. Germline trimming cut 3 bases from V and 1 base from J; bases unmatched to any gene: 2. The germline gives CDR1 MNHNS, CDR2 SASEGT. CDR3 size: 14 residues.

This chain links TRBV30 with TRBJ2-3, with 14 positions matching TRBD2. Germline V CDR1 and CDR2: GTSNPN, SVGIG (reference sequence). V was pared by 1 base and J by 1 base, with 10 bases of the junction left unmatched. This CDR3 is 19 amino acids long. This chain's CDR3 is CAWSATRTSGGSRTDTQYF. DNA of the CDR3: TGTGCCTGGAGTGCTACAAGGACTAGCGGGGGGTCCCGCACAGATACGCAGTATTTT.

The chain has TRBV6-6 and TRBJ2-1; D assignment may be TRBD1 or TRBD2 (5 bases each). The V end lost 7 bases, the J end lost 4 bases, and 17 bases lay between the germline ends. Looked up from germline, CDR1 is MNHNY and CDR2 is SVGAGI (reference sequence). This CDR3 has 15 residues. The CDR3: CASIGGPTRYNEQFF. CDR3 DNA sequence: TGTGCCAGCATTGGGGGACCGACACGATACAATGAGCAGTTCTTC.

The chain has TRBV11-2 and TRBJ2-2, with 7 bases fitting TRBD1. V lost 5 bases to trimming and J lost 0 bases; unmatched junction nucleotides: 6. The CDR3 has 16 residues. CDR1 and CDR2 from the germline V gene are SGHAT and FQNNGV. For the CDR3, the DNA is TGTGCCAGCAGCCCCTCCGGGACAGCGAACACCGGGGAGCTGTTTTTT. As protein: CASSPSGTANTGELFF.

This clone was counted between two and nine times. Other DNA sequences within the sample encode an identical CDR3. The gene calls are TRBV27 and TRBJ2-1; TRBD2 is a possible D gene (6 bases). CDR3 length: 14 amino acids. V shed 3 bases and J shed 4 bases, with 10 bases lying between them. Germline values: CDR1 MNHEY, CDR2 SMNVEV (reference sequence). Here the CDR3 reads CASSLGGRYNEQFF. As DNA, the CDR3 is TGTGCCAGCAGTTTGGGGGGAAGGTACAATGAGCAGTTCTTC.

The chain links TRBV20-1 to TRBJ2-1; D gene uncertain. Germline V gives CDR1 DFQATT, CDR2 SNEGSKA (reference sequence). With 6 bases removed from V and 4 bases from J, the gap between germline ends came to 4 bases. The CDR3 contains 10 residues. As DNA, the CDR3 is TGCAGTGCACTATACAATGAGCAGTTCTTC. It specifies CSALYNEQFF.

The CDR3 region has the DNA TGTGCCAGTAGTAACGGGGACTCCTACGAGCAGTACTTC. It yields the protein CASSNGDSYEQYF. This chain uses TRBV19 with TRBJ2-7; tentative D call: TRBD2 (5 bases). CDR3 length: 13 residues. Germline lookup yields CDR1 LNHDA and CDR2 SQIVND (reference sequence). With 4 bases removed from V and 0 bases from J, the gap between germline ends came to 7 bases.

A single count supports this clone. This chain links TRBV10-3 with TRBJ2-7; D uncertain. CDR3 length equals 12 residues. V lost 6 bases and J 4 bases, leaving 10 bases between the germline ends. Looked up from germline, CDR1 is ENHRY and CDR2 is SYGVKD. This CDR3 reads CAISPDGYEQYF. The CDR3 bases are TGTGCCATCAGCCCGGACGGATACGAGCAGTACTTC.

The chain's CDR3 is CASSPPGTGGTGNEKLFF. DNA of the CDR3: TGTGCCAGCTCACCACCCGGGACAGGGGGCACGGGTAATGAAAAACTGTTTTTT. The V call is TRBV18, the J call TRBJ1-4; TRBD1 aligns across 12 bases. Germline loops: CDR1 KGHSH, CDR2 LQKENI. V lost 0 bases and J lost 4; bases outside the gene matches: 6. The CDR3 loop spans 18 amino acids.

The CDR3 DNA sequence: TGTGCCACCAGTGATCCGGCCTCCCCAGGCACAGATACGCAGTATTTT. Its protein product is CATSDPASPGTDTQYF. The chain links TRBV24-1 to TRBJ2-3, with D unresolved. CDR1 is KGHDR, CDR2 SFDVKD, per germline. Trimming stripped 3 bases from V and 1 base from J, with 13 bases between. CDR3 length: 16 residues.

The V call is TRBV5-4, the J call TRBJ1-1, with TRBD1 identical over 7 bases. V lost 0 bases and J lost 2; bases outside the gene matches: 4. Germline V gene sequence: CDR1 SGHNT, CDR2 YYREEE (reference sequence). The CDR3 is 15 amino acids. In DNA, the CDR3 is TGTGCCAGCAGCTTGGCGGGAGGGGGCAACACTGAAGCTTTCTTT. Its protein product is CASSLAGGGNTEAFF.

CDR3 nucleotides: TGTGCCAGAAGCAGACGGGGACAGGGGAGGCAAGAGACCCAGTACTTC. Translation: CARSRRGQGRQETQYF. J is TRBJ2-5 and V is TRBV5-3; 10 bases line up with TRBD1. TRBV5-3 has ORF status, its function being uncertain. The CDR3 length is 16 residues. J gave up 2 bases and V 4 bases, and 8 bases lay outside the gene matches.

The V gene is TRBV19, the J gene TRBJ2-4; 9 nucleotides align to TRBD1. The trim removed 6 bases at V and 0 bases at J, leaving 12 bases unmatched. Germline CDR1 LNHDA, CDR2 SQIVND (reference sequence). This CDR3 spans 18 amino acids. CDR3 amino acids: CASSNRDREKLAKNIQYF. CDR3 coding DNA: TGTGCCAGTAGCAACCGGGACAGGGAAAAACTAGCCAAAAACATTCAGTACTTC.